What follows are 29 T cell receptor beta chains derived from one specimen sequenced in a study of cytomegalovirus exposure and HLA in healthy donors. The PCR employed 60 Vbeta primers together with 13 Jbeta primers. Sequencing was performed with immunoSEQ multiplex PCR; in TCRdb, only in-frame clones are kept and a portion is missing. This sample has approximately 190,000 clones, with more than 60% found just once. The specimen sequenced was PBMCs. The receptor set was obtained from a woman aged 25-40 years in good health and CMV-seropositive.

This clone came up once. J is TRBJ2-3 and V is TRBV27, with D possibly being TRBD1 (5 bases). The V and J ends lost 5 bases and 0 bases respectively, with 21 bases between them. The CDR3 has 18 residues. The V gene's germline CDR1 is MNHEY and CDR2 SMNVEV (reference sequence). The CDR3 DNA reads TGTGCCAGCAGTGGATCCCCCAGGGTTACCGCTAGCACAGATACGCAGTATTTT. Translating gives CASSGSPRVTASTDTQYF.

The CDR3 sequence is CAMGQGRGETQYF. The CDR3 DNA follows: TGTGCCATGGGACAGGGCAGGGGAGAGACCCAGTACTTC. V is TRBV10-3 and J is TRBJ2-5; 9 bases fit TRBD1. The germline V gene has CDR1 ENHRY and CDR2 SYGVKD. The CDR3 sequence is 13 residues long. The V and J ends lost 9 bases and 4 bases, in that order; junction bases with no gene match: 6.

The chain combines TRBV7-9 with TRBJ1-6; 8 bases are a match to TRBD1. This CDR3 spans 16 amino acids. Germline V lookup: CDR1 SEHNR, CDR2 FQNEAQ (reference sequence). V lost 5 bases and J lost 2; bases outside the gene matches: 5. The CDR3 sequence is CASSAGQGTYNSPLHF. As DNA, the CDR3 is TGTGCCAGCAGCGCCGGACAGGGCACCTATAATTCACCCCTCCACTTT.

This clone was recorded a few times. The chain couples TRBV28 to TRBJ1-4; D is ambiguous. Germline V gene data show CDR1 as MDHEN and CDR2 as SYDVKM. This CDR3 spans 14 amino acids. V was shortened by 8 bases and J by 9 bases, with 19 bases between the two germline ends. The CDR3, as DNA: TGTGCCAGCCTAGACGGGGTGAGAAGGCAAAAACTGTTTTTT. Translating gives CASLDGVRRQKLFF. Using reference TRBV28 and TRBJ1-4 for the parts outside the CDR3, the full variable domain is DVKVTQSSRYLVKRTGEKVFLECVQDMDHENMFWYRQDPGLGLRLIYFSYDVKMKEKGDIPEGYSVSREKKERFSLILESASTNQTSMYLCASLDGVRRQKLFFGSGTQLSVL.

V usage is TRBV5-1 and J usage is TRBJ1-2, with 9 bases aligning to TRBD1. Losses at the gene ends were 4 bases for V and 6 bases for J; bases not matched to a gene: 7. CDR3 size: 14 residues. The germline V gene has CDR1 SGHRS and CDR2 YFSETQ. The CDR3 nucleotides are TGCGCCAGCAGCGGGGGACAGGGATTGGATGGCTACACCTTC. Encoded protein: CASSGGQGLDGYTF.

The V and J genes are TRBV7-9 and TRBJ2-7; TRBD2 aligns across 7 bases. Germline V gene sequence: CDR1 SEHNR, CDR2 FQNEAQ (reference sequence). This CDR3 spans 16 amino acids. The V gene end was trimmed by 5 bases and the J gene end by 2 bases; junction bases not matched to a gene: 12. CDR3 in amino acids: CASSPTLGGLTYEQYF. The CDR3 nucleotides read TGTGCCAGCAGCCCAACTCTCGGGGGGTTAACCTACGAGCAGTACTTC.

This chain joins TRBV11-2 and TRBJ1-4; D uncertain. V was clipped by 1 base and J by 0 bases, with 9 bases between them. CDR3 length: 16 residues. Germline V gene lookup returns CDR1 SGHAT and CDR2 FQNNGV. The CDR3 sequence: CASSLVGLATNEKLFF. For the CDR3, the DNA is TGTGCCAGCAGCTTAGTCGGGTTAGCAACTAATGAAAAACTGTTTTTT.

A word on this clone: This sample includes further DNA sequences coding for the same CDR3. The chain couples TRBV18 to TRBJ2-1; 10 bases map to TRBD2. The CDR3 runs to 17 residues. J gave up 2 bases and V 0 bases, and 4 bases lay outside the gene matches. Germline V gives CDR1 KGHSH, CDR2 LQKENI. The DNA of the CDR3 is TGTGCCAGCTCACCACCGGGCCTAGCGGGAGCCTACAATGAGCAGTTCTTC. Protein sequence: CASSPPGLAGAYNEQFF.

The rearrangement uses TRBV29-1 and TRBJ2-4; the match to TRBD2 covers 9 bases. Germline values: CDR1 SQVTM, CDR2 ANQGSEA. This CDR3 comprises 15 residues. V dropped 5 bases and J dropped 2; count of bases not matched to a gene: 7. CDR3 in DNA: TGCAGCGTTTTGGTGCGGGAGGGGTCCAAAAACATTCAGTACTTC. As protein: CSVLVREGSKNIQYF.

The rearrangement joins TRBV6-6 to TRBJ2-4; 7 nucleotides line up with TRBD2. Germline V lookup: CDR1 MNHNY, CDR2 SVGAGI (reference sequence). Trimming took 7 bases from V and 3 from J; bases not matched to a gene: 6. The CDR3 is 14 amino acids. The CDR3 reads CASKLAGDKNIQYF. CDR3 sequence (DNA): TGTGCCAGCAAGTTGGCGGGGGACAAAAACATTCAGTACTTC.

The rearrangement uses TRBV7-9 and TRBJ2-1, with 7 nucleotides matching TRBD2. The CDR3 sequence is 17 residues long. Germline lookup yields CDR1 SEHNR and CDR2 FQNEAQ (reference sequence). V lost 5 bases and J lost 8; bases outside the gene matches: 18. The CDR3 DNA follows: TGTGCCAGCAGCCCTCCATTACTAGCGAAACAAGGGGATGAGCAGTTCTTC. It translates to CASSPPLLAKQGDEQFF.

The CDR3: CASTQMGTGENEQFF. CDR3 bases: TGTGCCAGCACCCAAATGGGGACAGGGGAGAATGAGCAGTTCTTC. This chain connects TRBV27 to TRBJ2-1, with TRBD1 matching over 10 bases. The CDR3 has 15 amino acids. J lost 7 bases, V lost 7 bases, and 10 bases had no gene match. Germline V lookup: CDR1 MNHEY, CDR2 SMNVEV (reference sequence).

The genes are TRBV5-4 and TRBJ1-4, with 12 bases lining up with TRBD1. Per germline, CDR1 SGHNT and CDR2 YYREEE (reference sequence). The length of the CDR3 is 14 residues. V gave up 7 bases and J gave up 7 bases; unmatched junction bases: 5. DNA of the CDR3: TGTGCCAGCGGGGACAGGGGGCAAAGTGAAAAACTGTTTTTT. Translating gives CASGDRGQSEKLFF.

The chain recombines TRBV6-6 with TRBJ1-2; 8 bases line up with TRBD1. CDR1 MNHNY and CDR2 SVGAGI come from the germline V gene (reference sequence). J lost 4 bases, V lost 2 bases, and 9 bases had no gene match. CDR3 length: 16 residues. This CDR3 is CASSYPSGGAIYGYTF. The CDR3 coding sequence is TGTGCCAGCAGTTACCCGTCAGGGGGCGCGATCTATGGCTACACCTTC.

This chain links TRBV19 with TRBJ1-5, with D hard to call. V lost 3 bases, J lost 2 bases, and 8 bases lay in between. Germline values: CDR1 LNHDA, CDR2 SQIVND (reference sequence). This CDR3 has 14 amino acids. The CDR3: CASSIASGNQPQHF. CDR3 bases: TGTGCCAGTAGTATTGCCAGCGGCAATCAGCCCCAGCATTTT.

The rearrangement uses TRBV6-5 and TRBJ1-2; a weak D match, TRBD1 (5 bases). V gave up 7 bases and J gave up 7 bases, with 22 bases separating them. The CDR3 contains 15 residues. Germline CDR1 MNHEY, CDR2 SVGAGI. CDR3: CASTQGEGLPGGYTF. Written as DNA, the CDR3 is TGTGCCAGCACCCAAGGGGAGGGGCTTCCCGGTGGCTACACCTTC.

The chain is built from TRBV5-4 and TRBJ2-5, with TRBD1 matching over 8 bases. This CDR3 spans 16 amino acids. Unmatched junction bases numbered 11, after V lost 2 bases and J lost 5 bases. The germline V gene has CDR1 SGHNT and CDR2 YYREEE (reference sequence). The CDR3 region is CASSFRTGSVRETQYF. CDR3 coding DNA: TGTGCCAGCAGCTTCAGGACAGGGTCGGTCCGCGAGACCCAGTACTTC.

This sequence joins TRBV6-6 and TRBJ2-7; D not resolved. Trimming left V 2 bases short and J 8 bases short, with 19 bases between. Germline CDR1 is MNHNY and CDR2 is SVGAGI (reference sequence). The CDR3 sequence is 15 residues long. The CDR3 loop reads CASSYPELVHRKQYF. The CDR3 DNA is TGTGCCAGCAGTTACCCCGAGTTAGTCCACCGAAAGCAGTACTTC.

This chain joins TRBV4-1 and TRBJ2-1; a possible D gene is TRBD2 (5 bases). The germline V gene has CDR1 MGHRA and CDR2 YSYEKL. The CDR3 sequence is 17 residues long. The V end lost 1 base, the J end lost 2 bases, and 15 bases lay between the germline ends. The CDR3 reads CASSQGRAGRTYNEQFF. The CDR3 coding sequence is TGCGCCAGCAGCCAAGGGCGGGCGGGCAGGACCTACAATGAGCAGTTCTTC.

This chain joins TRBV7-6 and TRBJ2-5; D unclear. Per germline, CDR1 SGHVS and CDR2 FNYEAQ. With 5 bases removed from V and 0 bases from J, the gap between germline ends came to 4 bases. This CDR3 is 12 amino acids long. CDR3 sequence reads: CASSADQETQYF. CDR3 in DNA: TGTGCCAGCAGCGCGGACCAAGAGACCCAGTACTTC.

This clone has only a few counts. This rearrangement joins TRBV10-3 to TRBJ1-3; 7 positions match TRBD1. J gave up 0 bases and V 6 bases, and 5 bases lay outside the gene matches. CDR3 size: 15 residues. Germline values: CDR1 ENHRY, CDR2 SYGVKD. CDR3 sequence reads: CAISPGTASGNTIYF. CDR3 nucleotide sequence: TGTGCCATCAGCCCCGGGACAGCCTCTGGAAACACCATATATTTT.

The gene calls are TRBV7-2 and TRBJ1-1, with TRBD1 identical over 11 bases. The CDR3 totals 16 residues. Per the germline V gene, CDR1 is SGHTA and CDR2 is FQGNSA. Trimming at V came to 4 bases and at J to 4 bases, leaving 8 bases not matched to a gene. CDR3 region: CASSSGTGGRGTEAFF. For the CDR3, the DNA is TGTGCCAGCAGCTCGGGGACAGGGGGTAGAGGCACTGAAGCTTTCTTT.

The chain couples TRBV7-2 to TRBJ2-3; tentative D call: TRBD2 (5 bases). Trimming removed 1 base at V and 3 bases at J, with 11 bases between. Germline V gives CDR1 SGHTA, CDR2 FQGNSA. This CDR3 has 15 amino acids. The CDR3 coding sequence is TGTGCCAGCAGCTTAGGCCCAGCGGCAACAGATACGCAGTATTTT. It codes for CASSLGPAATDTQYF.

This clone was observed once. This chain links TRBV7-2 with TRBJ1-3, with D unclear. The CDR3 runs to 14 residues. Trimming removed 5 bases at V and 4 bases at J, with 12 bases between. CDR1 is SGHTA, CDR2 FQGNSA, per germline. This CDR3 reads CASSNPWEGNTIYF. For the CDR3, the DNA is TGTGCCAGCAGCAACCCTTGGGAGGGAAACACCATATATTTT.

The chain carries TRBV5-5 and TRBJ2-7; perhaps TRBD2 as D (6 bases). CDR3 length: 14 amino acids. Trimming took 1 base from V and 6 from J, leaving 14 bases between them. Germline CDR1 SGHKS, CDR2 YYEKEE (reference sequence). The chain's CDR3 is CASSLYGGGGEQYF. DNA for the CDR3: TGTGCCAGCAGCTTGTACGGGGGAGGCGGCGAGCAGTACTTC.

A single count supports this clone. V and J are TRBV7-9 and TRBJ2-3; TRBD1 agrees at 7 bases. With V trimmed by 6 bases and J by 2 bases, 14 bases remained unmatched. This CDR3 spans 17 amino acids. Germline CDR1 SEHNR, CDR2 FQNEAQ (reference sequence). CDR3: CASRTNLQGPSTDTQYF. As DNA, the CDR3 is TGTGCCAGCAGGACTAATCTACAGGGGCCCTCCACAGATACGCAGTATTTT.

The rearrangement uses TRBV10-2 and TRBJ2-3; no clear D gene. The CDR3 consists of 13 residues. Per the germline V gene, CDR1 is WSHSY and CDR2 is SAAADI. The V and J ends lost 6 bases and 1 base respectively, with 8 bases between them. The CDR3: CASSRVGTDTQYF. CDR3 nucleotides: TGCGCCAGCAGCCGAGTGGGCACAGATACGCAGTATTTT.

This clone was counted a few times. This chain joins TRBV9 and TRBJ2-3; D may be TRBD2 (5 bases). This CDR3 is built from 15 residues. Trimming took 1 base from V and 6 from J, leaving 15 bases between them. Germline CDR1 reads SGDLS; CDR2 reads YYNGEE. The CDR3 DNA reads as TGTGCCAGCAGCGTATCCAGCGGCCCCAGGGATACGCAGTATTTT. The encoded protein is CASSVSSGPRDTQYF.

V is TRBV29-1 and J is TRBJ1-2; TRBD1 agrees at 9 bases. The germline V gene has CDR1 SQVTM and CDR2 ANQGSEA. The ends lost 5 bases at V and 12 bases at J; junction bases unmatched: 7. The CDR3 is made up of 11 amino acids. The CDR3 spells CSVLQGAIDTF. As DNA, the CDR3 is TGCAGCGTTCTACAGGGGGCGATCGACACCTTC. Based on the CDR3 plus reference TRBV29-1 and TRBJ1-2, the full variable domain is SAVISQKPSRDICQRGTSLTIQCQVDSQVTMMFWYRQQPGQSLTLIATANQGSEATYESGFVIDKFPISRPNLTFSTLTVSNMSPEDSSIYLCSVLQGAIDTFGSGTRLTVV.